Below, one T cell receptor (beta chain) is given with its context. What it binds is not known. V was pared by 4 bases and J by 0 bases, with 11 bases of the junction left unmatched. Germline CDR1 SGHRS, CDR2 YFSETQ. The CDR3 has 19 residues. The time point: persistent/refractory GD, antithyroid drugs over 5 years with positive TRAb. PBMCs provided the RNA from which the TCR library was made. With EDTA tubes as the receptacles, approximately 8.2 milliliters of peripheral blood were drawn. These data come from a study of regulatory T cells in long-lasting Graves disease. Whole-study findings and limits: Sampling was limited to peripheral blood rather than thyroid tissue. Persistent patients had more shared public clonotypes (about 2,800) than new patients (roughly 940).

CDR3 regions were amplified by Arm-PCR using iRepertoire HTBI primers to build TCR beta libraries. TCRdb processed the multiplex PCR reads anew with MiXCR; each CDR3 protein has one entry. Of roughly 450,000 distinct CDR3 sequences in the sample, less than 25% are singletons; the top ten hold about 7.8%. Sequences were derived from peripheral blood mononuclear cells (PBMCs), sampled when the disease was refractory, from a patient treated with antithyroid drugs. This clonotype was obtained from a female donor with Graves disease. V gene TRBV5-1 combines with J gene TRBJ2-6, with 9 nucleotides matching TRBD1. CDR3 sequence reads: CASSPWTGAAISGANVLTF. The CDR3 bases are TGCGCCAGCAGCCCTTGGACAGGGGCGGCCATCTCTGGGGCCAACGTCCTGACTTTC.